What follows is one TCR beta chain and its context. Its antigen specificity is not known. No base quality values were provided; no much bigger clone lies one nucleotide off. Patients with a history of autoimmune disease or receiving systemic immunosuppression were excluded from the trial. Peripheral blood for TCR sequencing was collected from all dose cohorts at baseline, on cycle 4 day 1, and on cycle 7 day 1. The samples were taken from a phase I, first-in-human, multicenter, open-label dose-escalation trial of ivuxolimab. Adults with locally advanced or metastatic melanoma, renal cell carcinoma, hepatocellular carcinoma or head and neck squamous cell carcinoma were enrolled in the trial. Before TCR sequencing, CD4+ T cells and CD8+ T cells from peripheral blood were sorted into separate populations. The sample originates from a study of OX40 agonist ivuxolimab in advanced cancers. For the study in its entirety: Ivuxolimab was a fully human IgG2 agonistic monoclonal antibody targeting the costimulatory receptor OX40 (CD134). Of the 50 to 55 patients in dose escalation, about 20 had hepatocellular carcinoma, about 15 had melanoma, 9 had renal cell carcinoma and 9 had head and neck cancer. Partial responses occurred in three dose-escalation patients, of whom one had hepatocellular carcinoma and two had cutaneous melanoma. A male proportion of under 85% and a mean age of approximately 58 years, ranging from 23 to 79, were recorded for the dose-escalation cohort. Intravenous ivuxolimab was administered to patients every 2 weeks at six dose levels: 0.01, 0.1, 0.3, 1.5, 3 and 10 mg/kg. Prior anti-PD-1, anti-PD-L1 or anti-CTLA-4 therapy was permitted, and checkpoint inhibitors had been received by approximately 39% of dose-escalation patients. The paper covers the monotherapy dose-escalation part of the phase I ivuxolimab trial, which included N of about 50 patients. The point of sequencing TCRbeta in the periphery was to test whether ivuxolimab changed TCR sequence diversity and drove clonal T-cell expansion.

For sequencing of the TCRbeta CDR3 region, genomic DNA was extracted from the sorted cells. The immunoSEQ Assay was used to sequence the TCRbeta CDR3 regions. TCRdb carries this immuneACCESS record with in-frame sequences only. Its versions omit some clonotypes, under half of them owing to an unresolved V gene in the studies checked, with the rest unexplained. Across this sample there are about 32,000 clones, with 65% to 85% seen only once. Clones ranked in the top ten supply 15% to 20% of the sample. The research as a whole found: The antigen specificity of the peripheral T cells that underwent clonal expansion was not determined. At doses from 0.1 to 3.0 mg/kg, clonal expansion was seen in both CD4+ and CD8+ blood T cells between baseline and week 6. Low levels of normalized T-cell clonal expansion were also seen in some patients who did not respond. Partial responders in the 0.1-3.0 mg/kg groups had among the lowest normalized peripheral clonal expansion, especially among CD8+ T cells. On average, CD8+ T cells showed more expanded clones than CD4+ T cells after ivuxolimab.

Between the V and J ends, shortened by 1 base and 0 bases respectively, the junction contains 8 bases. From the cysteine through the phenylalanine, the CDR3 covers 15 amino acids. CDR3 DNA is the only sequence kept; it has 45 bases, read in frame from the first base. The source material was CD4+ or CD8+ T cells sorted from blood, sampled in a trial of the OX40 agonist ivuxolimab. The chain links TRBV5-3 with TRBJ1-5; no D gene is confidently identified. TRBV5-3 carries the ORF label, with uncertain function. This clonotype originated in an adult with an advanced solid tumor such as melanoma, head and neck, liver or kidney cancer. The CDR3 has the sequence CARSLQFGSNQPQHF. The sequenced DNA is TGTGCCAGAAGCTTGCAATTCGGTAGCAATCAGCCCCAGCATTTT.